The 16 T cell receptor beta chains presented below share a single source sample, sequenced in a study of blood T cell repertoires in COVID-19. TCRdb keeps only in-frame clones here, not all; method: immunoSEQ multiplex PCR. The sample shows about 230,000 clones, about nine tenths of them seen only once. The source material was PBMCs or T cells enriched from blood (not recorded which). Receptor source: a woman in her 30s with acute COVID-19.

CDR3 sequence reads: CANSSKGQDGELFF. The DNA for the CDR3 is TGTGCCAACTCCTCTAAGGGGCAGGACGGGGAGCTGTTTTTT. The rearrangement joins TRBV6-8 to TRBJ2-2; possibly TRBD1 for D (5 bases). The V gene lost 10 bases and the J gene lost 7 bases, with 19 bases spanning the gap. The CDR3 consists of 14 residues. Germline V gives CDR1 MNHGY, CDR2 SAAAGT.

The rearrangement uses TRBV27 and TRBJ2-7, with D possibly matching TRBD2 (5 bases). CDR1 MNHEY and CDR2 SMNVEV come from the germline V gene (reference sequence). Deletions cut 5 bases from V and 3 bases from J, with 11 bases between. The CDR3 runs 13 residues. The CDR3 is CASSPSGVYEQYF. The CDR3 bases are TGTGCCAGCAGTCCCAGCGGTGTCTACGAGCAGTACTTC.

V is TRBV28 and J is TRBJ2-7; D gene unclear. V was cut by 6 bases and J by 0 bases, with 9 bases left in between. This CDR3 is 13 amino acids long. CDR1 MDHEN and CDR2 SYDVKM come from the germline V gene. CDR3 DNA: TGTGCCAGCAGCCGAGAGGTCTCCTACGAGCAGTACTTC. Translated, it gives CASSREVSYEQYF.

There are a few counts of this clone. The chain uses TRBV10-3 and TRBJ2-5; 12 nucleotides line up with TRBD1. V shed 8 bases and J 5 bases; nucleotides not matched to a gene: 3. From germline, CDR1 is ENHRY and CDR2 SYGVKD. The CDR3 length is 13 residues. The CDR3 DNA sequence: TGTGCCATCGGGACAGGGGGCGAGGAGACCCAGTACTTC. It translates to CAIGTGGEETQYF.

The chain links TRBV6-5 to TRBJ1-5; D not certain. Trimming left V 7 bases short and J 6 bases short, with 13 bases between. Per the germline V gene, CDR1 is MNHEY and CDR2 is SVGAGI. The length of the CDR3 is 13 residues. This CDR3 is CASTPRIGQPQHF. The CDR3, as DNA: TGTGCCAGCACCCCGAGAATCGGTCAGCCCCAGCATTTT.

The chain has TRBV2 and TRBJ1-1; possible D gene TRBD1, 6 bases. The CDR3 is 14 residues long. Trimming took off 9 bases at V and 1 base at J, with 15 bases between the two ends. Germline CDR1 and CDR2: SNHLY and FYNNEI. The CDR3 loop reads CARQRGQTNTEAFF. CDR3 DNA sequence: TGTGCCAGACAGCGGGGGCAGACGAACACTGAAGCTTTCTTT.

This rearrangement joins TRBV19 to TRBJ2-1, with TRBD1 as a possible D gene (6 bases). The CDR3 has 15 residues. Germline V gene data show CDR1 as LNHDA and CDR2 as SQIVND (reference sequence). V was cut by 7 bases and J by 4 bases, with 17 bases left in between. DNA of the CDR3: TGTGCCAGTAAGTTTTCAGGGGCGTCTTACAATGAGCAGTTCTTC. Translation: CASKFSGASYNEQFF.

This rearrangement joins TRBV7-9 to TRBJ1-3, with no clear D. The CDR3 has 15 residues. Trimming removed 0 bases at V and 0 bases at J, with 6 bases between. Germline-derived CDR1 and CDR2 are SEHNR and FQNEAQ (reference sequence). The CDR3: CASSLATVSGNTIYF. The CDR3, as DNA: TGTGCCAGCAGCTTAGCTACAGTCTCTGGAAACACCATATATTTT.

The genes are TRBV19 and TRBJ1-5; a weak D match, TRBD1 (6 bases). Trimming removed 7 bases at V and 5 bases at J, with 18 bases between. Germline V gene lookup returns CDR1 LNHDA and CDR2 SQIVND (reference sequence). The CDR3 spans 15 residues. CDR3 in amino acids: CASTPNGQSYQPQHF. DNA for the CDR3: TGTGCCAGTACCCCCAATGGACAGAGCTATCAGCCCCAGCATTTT.

The chain carries TRBV5-1 and TRBJ2-1; possible D gene TRBD1, 5 bases. Germline loops: CDR1 SGHRS, CDR2 YFSETQ. V was trimmed by 2 bases and J by 0 bases, leaving 9 bases between them. The CDR3 consists of 15 residues. In DNA, the CDR3 is TGCGCCAGCAGCTTAAGGGGAAGCTCCTACAATGAGCAGTTCTTC. Translation gives CASSLRGSSYNEQFF.

The chain couples TRBV18 to TRBJ2-5; D might be TRBD1 (5 bases). The CDR3 contains 15 residues. V dropped 2 bases and J dropped 2 bases, with 12 bases sitting between them. CDR1 is KGHSH and CDR2 is LQKENI in the germline V gene. CDR3 in amino acids: CASSPGSGSQETQYF. The CDR3 DNA sequence: TGTGCCAGCTCACCAGGGTCAGGGTCACAAGAGACCCAGTACTTC.

The chain has TRBV3-1 (or the pseudogene TRBV3-2) and TRBJ2-2, with TRBD2 matching over 16 bases. V was pared by 0 bases and J by 5 bases, with 6 bases of the junction left unmatched. Germline lookup yields CDR1 LGHDT and CDR2 YNNKEL (reference sequence). The CDR3 is 19 residues long. Written as DNA, the CDR3 is TGTGCCAGCAGCCAAGAATGGGGACTAGCGGGGGGGCGAACCGGGGAGCTGTTTTTT. It codes for CASSQEWGLAGGRTGELFF.

The V and J genes are TRBV19 and TRBJ2-2, with D tentatively TRBD1 (6 bases). This CDR3 region has 13 residues. The V and J ends lost 6 bases and 1 base respectively, with 6 bases between them. The germline CDR1 and CDR2 sequences are LNHDA and SQIVND (reference sequence). The CDR3 reads CASRTGNTGELFF. DNA of the CDR3: TGTGCCAGTAGGACAGGGAACACCGGGGAGCTGTTTTTT. The full variable domain, in which reference TRBV19 and TRBJ2-2 provide the parts outside the CDR3, is DGGITQSPKYLFRKEGQNVTLSCEQNLNHDAMYWYRQDPGQGLRLIYYSQIVNDFQKGDIAEGYSVSREKKESFPLTVTSAQKNPTAFYLCASRTGNTGELFFGEGSRLTVL.

The V and J genes are TRBV13 and TRBJ1-4, with 10 bases that match TRBD1. The trim removed 5 bases at V and 6 bases at J, leaving 15 bases unmatched. Per germline, CDR1 PRHDT and CDR2 FYEKMQ (reference sequence). The CDR3 consists of 18 residues. The CDR3 DNA is TGTGCCAGCAGCCTCTCCGGGACAGGGGCCCAAGAGGATGAAAAACTGTTTTTT. Amino acids: CASSLSGTGAQEDEKLFF.

V usage is TRBV7-9 and J usage is TRBJ1-6, with a tentative D call TRBD1 (5 bases). Germline CDR1 and CDR2: SEHNR and FQNEAQ (reference sequence). The ends were cut back, 1 base at V and 8 bases at J, with 9 bases in the middle. The CDR3 sequence is 14 residues long. The CDR3 region is CASSLGGADSPLHF. The CDR3 nucleotides are TGTGCCAGCAGCTTAGGTGGGGCTGATTCACCCCTCCACTTT.

This chain connects TRBV5-1 to TRBJ2-3; D is perhaps TRBD1 (5 bases). The CDR3 totals 15 residues. Germline V gene lookup returns CDR1 SGHRS and CDR2 YFSETQ. Trimming left V 0 bases short and J 6 bases short, with 14 bases between. The CDR3 spells CASSLEAGNGDTQYF. Written as DNA, the CDR3 is TGCGCCAGCAGCTTGGAGGCAGGGAATGGGGATACGCAGTATTTT. The full variable domain, with the rest looked up from reference TRBV5-1 and TRBJ2-3, is KAGVTQTPRYLIKTRGQQVTLSCSPISGHRSVSWYQQTPGQGLQFLFEYFSETQRNKGNFPGRFSGRQFSNSRSEMNVSTLELGDSALYLCASSLEAGNGDTQYFGPGTRLTVL.